This is a list of T cell receptor beta chains from one sample in a study of T-cell memory formation after mild COVID-19. TCRdb re-called the 5' RACE reads with MiXCR, one entry per CDR3 protein. The table lists 470,000 or so distinct CDR3 sequences, about 19% of them singletons. What was sequenced was PBMCs or a T cell subset sorted from them (not recorded which). The receptors were gathered from an adult woman who had mild COVID-19 (a few samples of this study predate the infection). Cell type and time point are not known. CDR3s include the opening cysteine and the closing phenylalanine or tryptophan. Fields, in order: D gene, J gene, clone size, V gene, CDR3 length, CDR3 DNA, CDR3 protein. D genes are given only for firm matches. Clone size, where shown, is once, few, many, or a class for clones that have expanded.

D gene: TRBD2; J gene: TRBJ2-3; clone size: NA; V gene: TRBV9; CDR3 length: 16; CDR3 DNA: TGTGCCAGCAGCGAAACTAGCGGGAGTAGTACAGATACGCAGTATTTT; CDR3 protein: CASSETSGSSTDTQYF
D gene: NA; J gene: TRBJ2-6; clone size: NA; V gene: TRBV6-5; CDR3 length: 15; CDR3 DNA: TGTGCCAGCAGGCCCCCCGGGGCTGGGGCCAACGTCCTGACTTTC; CDR3 protein: CASRPPGAGANVLTF
D gene: NA; J gene: TRBJ2-1; clone size: NA; V gene: TRBV9; CDR3 length: 15; CDR3 DNA: TGTGCCAGCAGCGTAGGGGGGACGGTGCCCAATGAGCAGTTCTTC; CDR3 protein: CASSVGGTVPNEQFF
D gene: NA; J gene: TRBJ2-5; clone size: few; V gene: TRBV14; CDR3 length: 14; CDR3 DNA: TGTGCCAGCAGCCAATTGCTGGGAATGGAGACCCAGTACTTC; CDR3 protein: CASSQLLGMETQYF
D gene: TRBD1; J gene: TRBJ1-2; clone size: NA; V gene: TRBV20-1; CDR3 length: 16; CDR3 DNA: TGCAGTGCTAGAGATCGGGGGGACAGAGCTAACTATGGCTACACCTTC; CDR3 protein: CSARDRGDRANYGYTF
D gene: NA; J gene: TRBJ1-1; clone size: few; V gene: TRBV9; CDR3 length: 14; CDR3 DNA: TGTGCCAGCAGCGTAGATGGCAGCATCACTGAAGCTTTCTTT; CDR3 protein: CASSVDGSITEAFF
D gene: TRBD1; J gene: TRBJ1-4; clone size: NA; V gene: TRBV30; CDR3 length: 15; CDR3 DNA: TGTGCCTGGAGTCGACAGGGGACAACTAATGAAAAACTGTTTTTT; CDR3 protein: CAWSRQGTTNEKLFF
D gene: TRBD1; J gene: TRBJ2-7; clone size: few; V gene: TRBV4-1; CDR3 length: 14; CDR3 DNA: TGCGCCAGCGCCGGGACAGCCGACTCCTACGAGCAGTACTTC; CDR3 protein: CASAGTADSYEQYF
D gene: NA; J gene: TRBJ1-1; clone size: NA; V gene: TRBV6-6; CDR3 length: 13; CDR3 DNA: TGTGCCAGCAGGAACAGGGTAAACACTGAAGCTTTCTTT; CDR3 protein: CASRNRVNTEAFF
D gene: TRBD1; J gene: TRBJ1-5; clone size: few; V gene: TRBV9; CDR3 length: 15; CDR3 DNA: TGTGCCAGCAGCGTAGCAGGGGGTAGCAATCAGCCCCAGCATTTT; CDR3 protein: CASSVAGGSNQPQHF
D gene: NA; J gene: TRBJ2-1; clone size: NA; V gene: TRBV24-1; CDR3 length: 14; CDR3 DNA: TGTGCCACCAGTGGTCGGTTCTCCTACAATGAGCAGTTCTTC; CDR3 protein: CATSGRFSYNEQFF
D gene: TRBD1; J gene: TRBJ2-1; clone size: few; V gene: TRBV7-3; CDR3 length: 15; CDR3 DNA: TGTGCCAGCAGCTTAGGGACAGGTCCATACAATGAGCAGTTCTTC; CDR3 protein: CASSLGTGPYNEQFF
D gene: NA; J gene: TRBJ1-2; clone size: NA; V gene: TRBV6-5; CDR3 length: 14; CDR3 DNA: TGTGCCAGCAGTAGTCACACAGGGCTCTATGGCTACACCTTC; CDR3 protein: CASSSHTGLYGYTF
D gene: TRBD2; J gene: TRBJ2-2; clone size: few; V gene: TRBV11-2; CDR3 length: 17; CDR3 DNA: TGTGCCAGCAGCTCCCTTCGGGGGGGGAGTACCACCGGGGAGCTGTTTTTT; CDR3 protein: CASSSLRGGSTTGELFF
D gene: NA; J gene: TRBJ2-2; clone size: few; V gene: TRBV19; CDR3 length: 14; CDR3 DNA: TGTGCCAGCCACCGGGACCATAACACCGGGGAGCTGTTTTTT; CDR3 protein: CASHRDHNTGELFF
D gene: NA; J gene: TRBJ2-2; clone size: NA; V gene: TRBV24-1; CDR3 length: 14; CDR3 DNA: TGTGCCGTGAAGGGGCAGTCGAACACCGGGGAGCTGTTTTTT; CDR3 protein: CAVKGQSNTGELFF
D gene: NA; J gene: TRBJ2-1; clone size: NA; V gene: TRBV7-9; CDR3 length: 13; CDR3 DNA: TGTGCCAGCAGCCCACGGACTATACCTGAGCAGTTCTTC; CDR3 protein: CASSPRTIPEQFF
D gene: NA; J gene: TRBJ2-1; clone size: NA; V gene: TRBV5-1; CDR3 length: 14; CDR3 DNA: TGCGCCAGCAGCTCCACTCCCGACTTCAATGAGCAGTTCTTC; CDR3 protein: CASSSTPDFNEQFF
D gene: NA; J gene: TRBJ1-5; clone size: many; V gene: TRBV20-1; CDR3 length: 15; CDR3 DNA: TGCAGTGCTAGAGCCTCTAATGGAGGTTATCAGCCCCAGCATTTT; CDR3 protein: CSARASNGGYQPQHF
D gene: NA; J gene: TRBJ2-7; clone size: NA; V gene: TRBV4-1; CDR3 length: 14; CDR3 DNA: TGCGCCAGCAGCCAAATACTCGGGGGTTACGAGCAGTACTTC; CDR3 protein: CASSQILGGYEQYF
D gene: TRBD1; J gene: TRBJ2-7; clone size: NA; V gene: TRBV5-1; CDR3 length: 19; CDR3 DNA: TGCGCCAGCAGCTTGTATAAGTACAGGGGACGGTCCGGATTCTACGAGCAGTACTTC; CDR3 protein: CASSLYKYRGRSGFYEQYF
D gene: NA; J gene: TRBJ2-5; clone size: NA; V gene: TRBV7-9; CDR3 length: 13; CDR3 DNA: TGTGCCAGCAGCGACCCACCGAAAGAGACCCAGTACTTC; CDR3 protein: CASSDPPKETQYF
D gene: TRBD1; J gene: TRBJ1-5; clone size: NA; V gene: TRBV16; CDR3 length: 15; CDR3 DNA: TGTGCCAGCAGCCACCTGGACAGGGAGGATCAGCCCCAGCATTTT; CDR3 protein: CASSHLDREDQPQHF
D gene: NA; J gene: TRBJ2-5; clone size: NA; V gene: TRBV20-1; CDR3 length: 12; CDR3 DNA: TGCAGTGCTAGAGAGTACCAAGAGACCCAGTACTTC; CDR3 protein: CSAREYQETQYF
D gene: NA; J gene: TRBJ2-1; clone size: NA; V gene: TRBV20-1; CDR3 length: 14; CDR3 DNA: TGCAGTGCCATAGACCGGACAGCCTACAATGAGCAGTTCTTC; CDR3 protein: CSAIDRTAYNEQFF
D gene: NA; J gene: TRBJ1-1; clone size: NA; V gene: TRBV5-1; CDR3 length: 13; CDR3 DNA: TGCGCCAGCAGCTTGGACAGGGACCCTGAAGCTTTCTTT; CDR3 protein: CASSLDRDPEAFF
D gene: NA; J gene: TRBJ2-5; clone size: once; V gene: TRBV5-1; CDR3 length: 12; CDR3 DNA: TGCGCCAGCAGCTTGGATGCGGTGACCCAGTACTTC; CDR3 protein: CASSLDAVTQYF
D gene: NA; J gene: TRBJ1-4; clone size: few; V gene: TRBV9; CDR3 length: 17; CDR3 DNA: TGTGCCAGCAGCGGGAATTCCGCGACAAGTCGGGGTGAAAAACTGTTTTTT; CDR3 protein: CASSGNSATSRGEKLFF
D gene: NA; J gene: TRBJ1-2; clone size: few; V gene: TRBV20-1; CDR3 length: 13; CDR3 DNA: TGCAGTGCTGGAACCGGGACATACTATGGCTACACCTTC; CDR3 protein: CSAGTGTYYGYTF
D gene: TRBD1; J gene: TRBJ2-1; clone size: many; V gene: TRBV24-1; CDR3 length: 17; CDR3 DNA: TGTGCCACCAGTGGGGGAACCGGGACAGGGGGAGTTAATGAGCAGTTCTTC; CDR3 protein: CATSGGTGTGGVNEQFF
D gene: TRBD2; J gene: TRBJ2-7; clone size: few; V gene: TRBV20-1; CDR3 length: 14; CDR3 DNA: TGCAGTGCTAGAGATCCGGGGGGGTCTGGTGAGCAGTACTTC; CDR3 protein: CSARDPGGSGEQYF
D gene: NA; J gene: TRBJ1-2; clone size: NA; V gene: TRBV7-2; CDR3 length: 14; CDR3 DNA: TGTGCCAGCAGCTTAGCGCAGGGACATACCGCGTACACCTTC; CDR3 protein: CASSLAQGHTAYTF
D gene: NA; J gene: TRBJ1-2; clone size: few; V gene: TRBV29-1; CDR3 length: 14; CDR3 DNA: TGCAGCGTTGAAGGGGAGGCAGGTTCCTATGGCTACACCTTC; CDR3 protein: CSVEGEAGSYGYTF
D gene: TRBD2; J gene: TRBJ2-3; clone size: NA; V gene: TRBV20-1; CDR3 length: 14; CDR3 DNA: TGCAGTGCCTCGAGGACTAGCGGGGCAGATACGCAGTATTTT; CDR3 protein: CSASRTSGADTQYF
D gene: NA; J gene: TRBJ1-6; clone size: NA; V gene: TRBV25-1; CDR3 length: 15; CDR3 DNA: TGTGCCAGCAGTGAACCGGAGGGGAACGGTTCACCCCTCCACTTT; CDR3 protein: CASSEPEGNGSPLHF
D gene: NA; J gene: TRBJ2-3; clone size: NA; V gene: TRBV7-3; CDR3 length: 13; CDR3 DNA: TGTGCCAGCAGCGCCCCTGGGACAGATACGCAGTATTTT; CDR3 protein: CASSAPGTDTQYF
D gene: TRBD1; J gene: TRBJ1-6; clone size: few; V gene: TRBV5-4; CDR3 length: 15; CDR3 DNA: TGTGCCAGCAGCCCCGGGGACAGGGGGCGAACACCCCTCCACTTT; CDR3 protein: CASSPGDRGRTPLHF
D gene: TRBD1; J gene: TRBJ1-1; clone size: NA; V gene: TRBV6-5; CDR3 length: 14; CDR3 DNA: TGTGCCAGCAGTCAGGGACAGGTGAACACTGAAGCTTTCTTT; CDR3 protein: CASSQGQVNTEAFF
D gene: TRBD1; J gene: TRBJ1-1; clone size: NA; V gene: TRBV29-1; CDR3 length: 17; CDR3 DNA: TGCAGCGTTTCTGGTCGAATGGGACAGAGCCAGAACACTGAAGCTTTCTTT; CDR3 protein: CSVSGRMGQSQNTEAFF
D gene: NA; J gene: TRBJ2-1; clone size: few; V gene: TRBV6-5; CDR3 length: 15; CDR3 DNA: TGTGCCAGCAGTTACGGGCAGGGATCCTACAATGAGCAGTTCTTC; CDR3 protein: CASSYGQGSYNEQFF
D gene: TRBD1; J gene: TRBJ2-5; clone size: NA; V gene: TRBV11-2; CDR3 length: 16; CDR3 DNA: TGTGCCAGCAGCTTAGTACAGGGGGGTTATGGAGAGACCCAGTACTTC; CDR3 protein: CASSLVQGGYGETQYF
D gene: NA; J gene: TRBJ2-6; clone size: NA; V gene: TRBV5-1; CDR3 length: 16; CDR3 DNA: TGCGCCAGCAGCTTTGATACAGGGACGGGGGCCAACGTCCTGACTTTC; CDR3 protein: CASSFDTGTGANVLTF
D gene: TRBD1; J gene: TRBJ2-7; clone size: NA; V gene: TRBV6-1; CDR3 length: 14; CDR3 DNA: TGTGCCAGCAGTGAAGCTAGAGGGGGCGACGAGCAGTACTTC; CDR3 protein: CASSEARGGDEQYF
D gene: TRBD1; J gene: TRBJ2-3; clone size: NA; V gene: TRBV27; CDR3 length: 14; CDR3 DNA: TGTGCCAGCAGGACAGGGGTCGGCACAGATACGCAGTATTTT; CDR3 protein: CASRTGVGTDTQYF
D gene: NA; J gene: TRBJ2-5; clone size: few; V gene: TRBV12-3/TRBV12-4; CDR3 length: 11; CDR3 DNA: TGTGCCAGCCAGGGGTCAGAGACCCAGTACTTC; CDR3 protein: CASQGSETQYF
D gene: NA; J gene: TRBJ2-3; clone size: NA; V gene: TRBV7-8; CDR3 length: 17; CDR3 DNA: TGTGCCAGCAGCTTAGTTCCCAGCGGGGCAGGGGGGAATACGCAGTATTTT; CDR3 protein: CASSLVPSGAGGNTQYF
D gene: TRBD1; J gene: TRBJ1-2; clone size: few; V gene: TRBV24-1; CDR3 length: 15; CDR3 DNA: TGTGCCACCAGTGCGTCGACAGGGGAAGTCTATGGCTACACCTTC; CDR3 protein: CATSASTGEVYGYTF
D gene: TRBD2; J gene: TRBJ2-1; clone size: NA; V gene: TRBV7-8; CDR3 length: 16; CDR3 DNA: TGTGCCAGCAACCCCGGTCCGGGACTAGACTACAATGAGCAGTTCTTC; CDR3 protein: CASNPGPGLDYNEQFF
D gene: NA; J gene: TRBJ2-7; clone size: few; V gene: TRBV5-1; CDR3 length: 16; CDR3 DNA: TGCGCCAGCAGCCGGGCCTTCGGACTCGCACCTTACGAGCAGTACTTC; CDR3 protein: CASSRAFGLAPYEQYF
D gene: TRBD1; J gene: TRBJ1-1; clone size: NA; V gene: TRBV7-9; CDR3 length: 15; CDR3 DNA: TGTGCCAGCAGCCCACTCACAGGGGGCGGCACTGAAGCTTTCTTT; CDR3 protein: CASSPLTGGGTEAFF
D gene: TRBD1; J gene: TRBJ2-2; clone size: few; V gene: TRBV5-1; CDR3 length: 15; CDR3 DNA: TGCGCCAGCAGCGACCAGGGGACAGGGACCGGGGAGCTGTTTTTT; CDR3 protein: CASSDQGTGTGELFF
D gene: TRBD1; J gene: TRBJ1-1; clone size: NA; V gene: TRBV9; CDR3 length: 17; CDR3 DNA: TGTGCCAGCAGCATCAGGGGGGATGAGGTAATGAACACTGAAGCTTTCTTT; CDR3 protein: CASSIRGDEVMNTEAFF
D gene: NA; J gene: TRBJ1-2; clone size: few; V gene: TRBV20-1; CDR3 length: 14; CDR3 DNA: TGCAGTGCTAGAGATGGTAGGGCGGACTATGGCTACACCTTC; CDR3 protein: CSARDGRADYGYTF
D gene: NA; J gene: TRBJ1-2; clone size: NA; V gene: TRBV7-9; CDR3 length: 12; CDR3 DNA: TGTGCCAGCAGCTTAGTTACTGACGGCTACACCTTC; CDR3 protein: CASSLVTDGYTF
D gene: NA; J gene: TRBJ2-1; clone size: NA; V gene: TRBV24-1; CDR3 length: 14; CDR3 DNA: TGTGCCACCGGACTCGGGGGAGGTTTCAGTGAGCAGTTCTTC; CDR3 protein: CATGLGGGFSEQFF
D gene: NA; J gene: TRBJ2-7; clone size: NA; V gene: TRBV29-1; CDR3 length: 16; CDR3 DNA: TGCAGCGTTGAAAGGCGAAGTTCCACCGGCTCCTACGAGCAGTACTTC; CDR3 protein: CSVERRSSTGSYEQYF
D gene: NA; J gene: TRBJ2-3; clone size: NA; V gene: TRBV29-1; CDR3 length: 10; CDR3 DNA: TGCAGCGTTGGCACAGATACGCAGTATTTT; CDR3 protein: CSVGTDTQYF
D gene: TRBD2; J gene: TRBJ2-1; clone size: NA; V gene: TRBV24-1; CDR3 length: 15; CDR3 DNA: TGTGCCACCAGTGATTCGAGGACTAGCAGTAAGGAGCAGTTCTTC; CDR3 protein: CATSDSRTSSKEQFF
D gene: TRBD1; J gene: TRBJ2-7; clone size: NA; V gene: TRBV7-9; CDR3 length: 16; CDR3 DNA: TGTGCCAGCAGCCATACCGACAGGGAAATATCCTACGAGCAGTACTTC; CDR3 protein: CASSHTDREISYEQYF